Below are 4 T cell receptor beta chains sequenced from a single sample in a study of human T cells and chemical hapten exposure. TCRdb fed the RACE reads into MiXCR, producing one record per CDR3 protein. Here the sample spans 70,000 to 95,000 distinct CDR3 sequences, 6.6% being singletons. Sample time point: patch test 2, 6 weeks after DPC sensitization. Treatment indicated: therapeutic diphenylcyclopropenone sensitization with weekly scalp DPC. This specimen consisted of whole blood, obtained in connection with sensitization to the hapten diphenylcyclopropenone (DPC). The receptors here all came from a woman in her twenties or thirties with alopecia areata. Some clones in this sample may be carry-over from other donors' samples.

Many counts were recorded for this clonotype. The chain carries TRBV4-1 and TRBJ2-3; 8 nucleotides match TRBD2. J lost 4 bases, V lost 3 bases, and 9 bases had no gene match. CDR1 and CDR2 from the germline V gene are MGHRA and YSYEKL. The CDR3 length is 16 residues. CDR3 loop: CASSHRTSRSSDTQYF. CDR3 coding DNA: TGCGCCAGCAGCCATCGGACTAGCAGGTCCTCAGATACGCAGTATTTT.

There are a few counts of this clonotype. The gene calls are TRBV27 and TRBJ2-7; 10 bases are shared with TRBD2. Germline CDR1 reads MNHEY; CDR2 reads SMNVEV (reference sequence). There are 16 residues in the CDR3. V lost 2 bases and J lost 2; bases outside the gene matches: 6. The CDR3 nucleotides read TGTGCCAGCAGTTTAACCGCTAGCGGGGGCACCTACGAGCAGTACTTC. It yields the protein CASSLTASGGTYEQYF.

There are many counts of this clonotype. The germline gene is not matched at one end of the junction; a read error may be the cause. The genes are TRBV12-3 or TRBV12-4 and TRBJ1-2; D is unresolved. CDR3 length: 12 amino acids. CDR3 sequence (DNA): TGTGCCATCAGTAATGGGATTTCTGGCTACACCTTC. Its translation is CAISNGISGYTF.

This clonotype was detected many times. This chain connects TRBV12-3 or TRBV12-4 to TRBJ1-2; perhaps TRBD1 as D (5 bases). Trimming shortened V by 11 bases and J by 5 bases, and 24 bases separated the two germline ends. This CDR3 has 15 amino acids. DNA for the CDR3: TGTGCCGTCTCCCTGGGGGGGGTAATGGGGTATGGCTACACCTTC. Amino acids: CAVSLGGVMGYGYTF.